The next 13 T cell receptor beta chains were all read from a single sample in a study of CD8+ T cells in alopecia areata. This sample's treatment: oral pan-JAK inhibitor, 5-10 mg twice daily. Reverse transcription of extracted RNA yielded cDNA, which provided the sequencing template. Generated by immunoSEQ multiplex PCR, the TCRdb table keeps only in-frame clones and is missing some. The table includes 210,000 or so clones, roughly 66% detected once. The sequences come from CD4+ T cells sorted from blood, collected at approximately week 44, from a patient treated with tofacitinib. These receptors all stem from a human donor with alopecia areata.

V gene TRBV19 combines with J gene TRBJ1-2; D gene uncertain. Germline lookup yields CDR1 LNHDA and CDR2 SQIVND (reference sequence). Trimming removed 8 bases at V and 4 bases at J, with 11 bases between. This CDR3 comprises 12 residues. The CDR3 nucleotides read TGTGCCAGTCTGCGGGAAGGCTATGGCTACACCTTC. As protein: CASLREGYGYTF.

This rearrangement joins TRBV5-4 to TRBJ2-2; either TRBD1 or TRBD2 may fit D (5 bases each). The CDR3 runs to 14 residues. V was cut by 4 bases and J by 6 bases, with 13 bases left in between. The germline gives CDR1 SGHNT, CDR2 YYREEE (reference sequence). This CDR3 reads CASSPFGDPGELFF. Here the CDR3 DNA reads TGTGCCAGCAGCCCCTTTGGGGACCCCGGGGAGCTGTTTTTT.

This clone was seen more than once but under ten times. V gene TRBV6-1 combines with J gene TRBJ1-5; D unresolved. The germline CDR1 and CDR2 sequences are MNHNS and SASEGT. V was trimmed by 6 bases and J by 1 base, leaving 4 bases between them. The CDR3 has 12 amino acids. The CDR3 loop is CASRFSNQPQHF. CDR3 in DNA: TGTGCCAGCAGATTCAGCAATCAGCCCCAGCATTTT.

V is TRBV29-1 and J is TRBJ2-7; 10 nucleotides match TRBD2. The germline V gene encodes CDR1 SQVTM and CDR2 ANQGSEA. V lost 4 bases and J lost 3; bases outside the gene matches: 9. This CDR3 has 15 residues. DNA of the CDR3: TGCAGCGTTGTGGGGGCCTCTAGCGGGGGCTACGAGCAGTACTTC. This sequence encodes CSVVGASSGGYEQYF.

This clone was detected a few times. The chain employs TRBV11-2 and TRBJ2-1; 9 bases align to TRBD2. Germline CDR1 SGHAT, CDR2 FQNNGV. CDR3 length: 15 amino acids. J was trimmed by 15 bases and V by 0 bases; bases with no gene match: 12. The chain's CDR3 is CASSLDAASGGPWFF. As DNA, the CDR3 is TGTGCCAGCAGCTTAGACGCCGCGAGCGGGGGGCCTTGGTTCTTC.

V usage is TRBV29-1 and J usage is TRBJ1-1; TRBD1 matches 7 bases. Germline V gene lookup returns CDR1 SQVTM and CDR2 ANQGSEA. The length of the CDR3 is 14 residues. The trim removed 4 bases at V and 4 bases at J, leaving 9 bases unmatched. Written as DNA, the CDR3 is TGCAGCGTTGCCCATCAACAGGGGAGCACTGAAGCTTTCTTT. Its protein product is CSVAHQQGSTEAFF.

CDR3 DNA: TGTGCCAGCAGCCTCATTAGCGGGACTACCTACAATGAGCAGTTCTTC. This gives the protein CASSLISGTTYNEQFF. This chain joins TRBV5-6 and TRBJ2-1; 8 nucleotides match TRBD2. The CDR3 is 16 amino acids. Germline lookup yields CDR1 SGHDT and CDR2 YYEEEE. After removal of 4 bases from V and 2 bases from J, the junction contained 8 bases not matched to a gene.

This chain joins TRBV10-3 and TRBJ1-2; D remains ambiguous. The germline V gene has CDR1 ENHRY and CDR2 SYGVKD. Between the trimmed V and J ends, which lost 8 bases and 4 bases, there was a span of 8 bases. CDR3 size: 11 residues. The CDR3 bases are TGTGCCATCGGCGCAGCCTATGGCTACACCTTC. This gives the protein CAIGAAYGYTF.

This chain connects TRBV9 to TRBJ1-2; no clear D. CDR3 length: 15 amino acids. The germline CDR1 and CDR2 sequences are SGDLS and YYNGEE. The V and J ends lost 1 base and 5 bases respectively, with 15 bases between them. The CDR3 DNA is TGTGCCAGCAGCGTAACCCCCTTAAGTGGATATGGCTACACCTTC. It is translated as CASSVTPLSGYGYTF.

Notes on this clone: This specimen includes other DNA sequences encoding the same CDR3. DNA of the CDR3: TGTGCCAGCAGTGCCCTCACAGATACGCAGTATTTT. Its protein is CASSALTDTQYF. V and J are TRBV25-1 and TRBJ2-3; no reliable D call. Looked up from germline, CDR1 is MGHDK and CDR2 is SYGVNS. The CDR3 loop spans 12 amino acids. The germline V and J ends were trimmed by 4 bases and 2 bases, with 4 bases remaining between them.

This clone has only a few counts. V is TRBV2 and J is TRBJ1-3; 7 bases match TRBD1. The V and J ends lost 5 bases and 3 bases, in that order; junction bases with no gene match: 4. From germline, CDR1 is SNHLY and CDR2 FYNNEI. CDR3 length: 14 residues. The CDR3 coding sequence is TGTGCCAGCAGTCAGGGGGTGATTGGAAACACCATATATTTT. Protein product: CASSQGVIGNTIYF.

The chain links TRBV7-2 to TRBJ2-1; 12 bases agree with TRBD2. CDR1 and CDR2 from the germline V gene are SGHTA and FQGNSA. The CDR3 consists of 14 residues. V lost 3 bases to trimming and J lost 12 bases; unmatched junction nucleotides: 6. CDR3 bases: TGTGCCAGCAGCTTCGGACTAGCGGGGTTGGTGCAGTTCTTC. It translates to CASSFGLAGLVQFF.

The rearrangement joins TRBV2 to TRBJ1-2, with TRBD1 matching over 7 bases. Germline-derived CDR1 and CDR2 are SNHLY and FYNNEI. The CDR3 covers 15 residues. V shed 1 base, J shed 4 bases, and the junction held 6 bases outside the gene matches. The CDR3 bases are TGTGCCAGCAGTGAAGAGACAGGGATCGGCTATGGCTACACCTTC. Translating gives CASSEETGIGYGYTF. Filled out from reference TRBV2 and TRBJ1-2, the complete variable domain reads EPEVTQTPSHQVTQMGQEVILRCVPISNHLYFYWYRQILGQKVEFLVSFYNNEISEKSEIFDDQFSVERPDGSNFTLKIRSTKLEDSAMYFCASSEETGIGYGYTFGSGTRLTVV.